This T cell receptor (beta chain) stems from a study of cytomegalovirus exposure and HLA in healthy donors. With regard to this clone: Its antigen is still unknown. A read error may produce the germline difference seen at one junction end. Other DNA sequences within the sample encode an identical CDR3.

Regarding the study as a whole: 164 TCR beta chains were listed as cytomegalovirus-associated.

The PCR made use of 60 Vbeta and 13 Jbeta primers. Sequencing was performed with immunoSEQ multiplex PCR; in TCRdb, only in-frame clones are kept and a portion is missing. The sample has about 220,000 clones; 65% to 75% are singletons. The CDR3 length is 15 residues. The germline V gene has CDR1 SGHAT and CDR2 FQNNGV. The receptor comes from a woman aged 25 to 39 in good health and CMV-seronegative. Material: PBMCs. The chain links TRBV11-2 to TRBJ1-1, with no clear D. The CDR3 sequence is CASSLAARLNTEAFF. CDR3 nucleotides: TGTGCCAGCAGCTTAGCGGCCAGACTAAACACTGAGGCTTTCTTT.